The TCR beta chain under discussion was sequenced for a study of prognosis after radiotherapy for stage I lung cancer. Turning to the study itself: Each non-small cell lung cancer patient was deemed medically inoperable.

Researchers used two-round multiplex PCR to amplify TCR beta CDR3 starting from genomic DNA. Primers specific to each TRBV and TRBJ gene drove first-round PCR. MiXCR, run by TCRdb on the multiplex PCR reads, gives a single entry per CDR3 protein. The sample has 15,000 to 20,000 distinct CDR3 sequences, roughly 53% seen once; the top ten hold about 30%. From germline, CDR1 is ENHRY and CDR2 SYGVKD. This CDR3 has 13 amino acids. Trimming removed 8 bases at V and 6 bases at J, with 17 bases between. This sequence joins TRBV10-3 and TRBJ2-7, with D possibly matching TRBD1 (7 bases). The TCR originated in a donor of 50 years or more with non-small cell lung cancer. This specimen was PBMCs, taken before or after stereotactic body radiation therapy (not recorded which). The CDR3 region has the DNA TGTGCCATCGGAGGGGACAGTGGGGGCGAGCAGTACTTC. Translated, it gives CAIGGDSGGEQYF.